This T cell receptor (beta chain) was recorded in a study of blood T cell repertoires in COVID-19. As for the study in general: The origin of the acute and convalescent COVID-19 samples was the United States, Italy and Spain.

Individuals aged roughly 18 to 100 years were recruited from fewer than 30 US areas. Assignments of participants to cohorts depended upon their own reported clinical history. The germline V gene has CDR1 MDHEN and CDR2 SYDVKM. After removal of 8 bases from V and 2 bases from J, the junction contained 24 bases not matched to a gene. CDR3 length: 21 amino acids. Method: immunoSEQ multiplex PCR; TCRdb's copy keeps in-frame clones and lacks some. The table shows approximately 150,000 clones, with under 90% occurring only once. The sequence came from a man in his forties or fifties with acute COVID-19. The rearrangement links TRBV28 to TRBJ2-3, with TRBD2 matching 11 bases. Sequencing was performed on PBMCs or T cells enriched from blood (not recorded which). This CDR3 is CASFTRFDRGSSGRYTDTQYF. The CDR3 DNA sequence: TGTGCCAGCTTTACACGCTTCGACAGGGGATCTAGCGGGAGGTACACAGATACGCAGTATTTT.